Presented here are 25 T cell receptor beta chains from one specimen sequenced in a study of blood T cell repertoires in COVID-19. Sequencing was performed with immunoSEQ multiplex PCR; in TCRdb, only in-frame clones are kept and a portion is missing. The table has some 300,000 clones, approximately 89% seen once; the top ten hold over 6%. The specimen sequenced was peripheral blood. The receptors were gathered from a woman in her 30s who had recovered from COVID-19.

The chain links TRBV19 to TRBJ1-5, with 7 positions matching TRBD1. Trimming cost V 4 bases and J 2 bases; bases outside gene matches: 8. CDR3 length: 16 amino acids. From germline, CDR1 is LNHDA and CDR2 SQIVND (reference sequence). The CDR3 bases are TGTGCCAGTAGTAGACGACAGGGTGAAGGCAATCAGCCCCAGCATTTT. Translated: CASSRRQGEGNQPQHF.

The chain joins TRBV28 to TRBJ1-4; D is perhaps TRBD1 (6 bases). V dropped 4 bases and J dropped 0 bases, with 9 bases sitting between them. There are 15 residues in the CDR3. CDR1 MDHEN and CDR2 SYDVKM come from the germline V gene. The CDR3 protein is CASSSPGATNEKLFF. In DNA form, the CDR3 reads TGTGCCAGCAGTTCGCCAGGGGCAACTAATGAAAAACTGTTTTTT.

The gene calls are TRBV6-6 and TRBJ2-5, with 12 bases lining up with TRBD1. V was clipped by 6 bases and J by 5 bases; unmatched bases: 10. This CDR3 has 16 residues. Per germline, CDR1 MNHNY and CDR2 SVGAGI (reference sequence). In nucleotides, the CDR3 is TGTGCCAGCAGCCGGGGGGGACAGGGGGCCCCGGAGACCCAGTACTTC. This codes for CASSRGGQGAPETQYF.

The J gene is TRBJ2-3, the V gene TRBV2, with D perhaps TRBD1 (6 bases). This CDR3 comprises 14 residues. CDR1 and CDR2 from the germline V gene are SNHLY and FYNNEI. Trimming took 7 bases from V and 4 from J, leaving 15 bases between them. The CDR3 DNA sequence: TGTGCCAGCACCAAGACAGGTCCGGCAGATACGCAGTATTTT. The encoded protein is CASTKTGPADTQYF.

This rearrangement joins TRBV5-1 to TRBJ2-3, with D hard to call. Germline-derived CDR1 and CDR2 are SGHRS and YFSETQ. Trimming stripped 4 bases from V and 10 bases from J, with 16 bases between. This CDR3 is 13 amino acids long. CDR3 residues: CASSQDRRGPQYF. DNA of the CDR3: TGCGCCAGCAGCCAAGATCGACGCGGTCCGCAGTATTTT.

This clone was detected once. The CDR3 DNA follows: TGTGCCAGCACCATGATTCGGGGGTACACTGAAGCTTTCTTT. It specifies CASTMIRGYTEAFF. The rearrangement uses TRBV7-3 and TRBJ1-1, with D possibly TRBD1 on 5 matching bases. Germline loops: CDR1 SGHTA, CDR2 FQGTGA. The CDR3 runs to 14 residues. V was trimmed by 7 bases and J by 3 bases, leaving 15 bases between them.

The rearrangement links TRBV18 to TRBJ2-1; 9 nucleotides align to TRBD2. CDR3 length equals 19 residues. The germline CDR1 and CDR2 sequences are KGHSH and LQKENI. V lost 1 base and J lost 8; bases outside the gene matches: 18. The CDR3 region is CASSPRSRIAGVTRYEQFF. CDR3 in DNA: TGTGCCAGCTCACCACGGTCTAGGATAGCGGGGGTCACTAGGTATGAGCAGTTCTTC.

The chain recombines TRBV4-3 with TRBJ2-7; TRBD2 aligns across 8 bases. The CDR3 has 16 amino acids. Trimming removed 1 base from V and 1 base from J; junction bases left unmatched: 6. Germline V gene sequence: CDR1 LGHNA, CDR2 YSLEER. CDR3 DNA: TGCGCCAGCAGCCAAGGGGTTAGCGGGGCGTCCTACGAGCAGTACTTC. Its translation is CASSQGVSGASYEQYF.

A single count supports this clone. The rearrangement uses TRBV19 and TRBJ2-3; TRBD1 aligns across 7 bases. Looked up from germline, CDR1 is LNHDA and CDR2 is SQIVND (reference sequence). The CDR3 runs to 13 residues. V shed 5 bases and J 2 bases; nucleotides not matched to a gene: 1. CDR3 sequence: CASSGTATDTQYF. The CDR3 bases are TGTGCCAGTAGTGGGACAGCCACAGATACGCAGTATTTT.

The chain carries TRBV19 and TRBJ2-7; TRBD2 matches at 9 bases. V lost 3 bases and J lost 2; bases outside the gene matches: 5. The CDR3 is 15 residues long. Germline V gene lookup returns CDR1 LNHDA and CDR2 SQIVND (reference sequence). The DNA of the CDR3 is TGTGCCAGTAGTATTGGGAGCGGGGGGCCCTACGAGCAGTACTTC. Its protein is CASSIGSGGPYEQYF.

The chain's CDR3 is CASSYGLEGVPLHF. The CDR3, as DNA: TGTGCCAGCAGTTACGGGCTGGAGGGTGTACCCCTCCACTTT. The chain recombines TRBV6-5 with TRBJ1-6; no clear D gene. Trimming removed 2 bases from V and 12 bases from J, with 14 bases in between. In germline, CDR1 is MNHEY, CDR2 SVGAGI. The CDR3 consists of 14 residues.

The rearrangement uses TRBV7-9 and TRBJ1-2; 8 nucleotides line up with TRBD1. Germline trimming cut 1 base from V and 4 bases from J; bases unmatched to any gene: 5. The CDR3 spans 15 residues. Germline V gene lookup returns CDR1 SEHNR and CDR2 FQNEAQ (reference sequence). CDR3 sequence (DNA): TGTGCCAGCAGCTTAGATCAGGGGGCGGGCTATGGCTACACCTTC. It specifies CASSLDQGAGYGYTF.

J is TRBJ2-7 and V is TRBV28; TRBD2 is a possible D gene (6 bases). The CDR3 has 16 amino acids. Trimming removed 1 base at V and 4 bases at J, with 17 bases between. Looked up from germline, CDR1 is MDHEN and CDR2 is SYDVKM. This CDR3 is CASSLLRNGTHYEQYF. CDR3 coding DNA: TGTGCCAGCAGTTTATTAAGGAACGGGACTCATTACGAGCAGTACTTC.

V and J are TRBV6-5 and TRBJ1-1; no firm D call. The CDR3 is made up of 13 amino acids. The germline CDR1 and CDR2 sequences are MNHEY and SVGAGI. Trimming left V 8 bases short and J 1 base short, with 11 bases between. The CDR3 sequence: CASGWAGNTEAFF. Here the CDR3 DNA reads TGTGCCAGCGGTTGGGCCGGGAACACTGAAGCTTTCTTT.

This rearrangement joins TRBV4-2 to TRBJ2-5; 10 bases are a match to TRBD2. CDR1 and CDR2 from the germline V gene are LGHNA and YNFKEQ. There are 17 residues in the CDR3. V lost 4 bases to trimming and J lost 0 bases; unmatched junction nucleotides: 8. CDR3 sequence (DNA): TGTGCCAGCAGCCCCGGGGTAGCGGGGGGTTACCAAGAGACCCAGTACTTC. It translates to CASSPGVAGGYQETQYF.

The rearrangement joins TRBV30 to TRBJ1-6, with D possibly TRBD1 on 5 matching bases. In germline, CDR1 is GTSNPN, CDR2 SVGIG (reference sequence). The CDR3 sequence is 13 residues long. Deletions cut 0 bases from V and 10 bases from J, with 10 bases between. The CDR3 coding sequence is TGTGCCTGGAGTGTAGGGGTAATCTCACCCCTCCACTTT. It codes for CAWSVGVISPLHF.

This clone is a singleton in its sample. The CDR3 sequence: CASSSTVMNTEAFF. In nucleotides, the CDR3 is TGTGCCAGCAGTTCGACAGTCATGAACACTGAAGCTTTCTTT. V usage is TRBV2 and J usage is TRBJ1-1, with a possible D match to TRBD1 (5 bases). The germline V and J ends were trimmed by 5 bases and 0 bases, with 10 bases remaining between them. This CDR3 has 14 residues. Germline V gene lookup returns CDR1 SNHLY and CDR2 FYNNEI.

In nucleotides, the CDR3 is TGTGCCAGCAGCCCAAACCTAGCGGGGGGCAAAAATGAGCAGTTCTTC. Residues: CASSPNLAGGKNEQFF. The chain uses TRBV7-2 and TRBJ2-1; 11 bases are shared with TRBD2. From germline, CDR1 is SGHTA and CDR2 FQGNSA. The CDR3 length is 16 residues. V lost 5 bases and J lost 7; bases outside the gene matches: 10.

On this clone itself: The identical CDR3 is also encoded by other nucleotide sequences in the sample. The chain combines TRBV5-1 with TRBJ1-2; D is perhaps TRBD1 (5 bases). Per the germline V gene, CDR1 is SGHRS and CDR2 is YFSETQ. The CDR3 has 14 residues. Trimming took 0 bases from V and 2 from J, leaving 8 bases between them. The CDR3 sequence is CASSLEGLNYGYTF. The DNA for the CDR3 is TGCGCCAGCAGCTTGGAGGGGCTCAACTATGGCTACACCTTC.

This clone was seen once. This chain connects TRBV5-6 to TRBJ2-7; 7 nucleotides align to TRBD1. J gave up 0 bases and V 0 bases, and 0 bases lay outside the gene matches. CDR1 SGHDT and CDR2 YYEEEE come from the germline V gene. This CDR3 is built from 14 residues. The CDR3 DNA reads as TGTGCCAGCAGCTTGGCAGGGGGCTCCTACGAGCAGTACTTC. This gives the protein CASSLAGGSYEQYF.

This clone was seen only a few times. The chain recombines TRBV9 with TRBJ2-3; D may be TRBD2 (6 bases). The CDR3 totals 14 residues. The germline V gene encodes CDR1 SGDLS and CDR2 YYNGEE. V was clipped by 2 bases and J by 2 bases, with 9 bases between them. The CDR3 is CASSVRDFTDTQYF. CDR3 DNA: TGTGCCAGCAGCGTTAGGGACTTCACAGATACGCAGTATTTT.

The chain is built from TRBV28 and TRBJ2-2, with D possibly being TRBD2 (5 bases). Germline CDR1 and CDR2: MDHEN and SYDVKM. This CDR3 has 13 amino acids. Trimming left V 6 bases short and J 7 bases short, with 12 bases between. CDR3 nucleotides: TGTGCCAGCAGCTTACCGGCGGGCGGGGAGCTGTTTTTT. Translating it yields CASSLPAGGELFF.

In this sample, this clone turned up a few times. The chain carries TRBV19 and TRBJ1-6, with 7 bases lining up with TRBD1. The CDR3 is 14 amino acids. J lost 15 bases, V lost 5 bases, and 13 bases had no gene match. Germline V CDR1 and CDR2: LNHDA, SQIVND (reference sequence). The CDR3 sequence is CASSLDRVGYLLHF. Written as DNA, the CDR3 is TGTGCCAGTAGTCTCGACAGGGTCGGATACCTCCTCCACTTT. The whole variable domain, remainder taken from reference TRBV19 and TRBJ1-6, is DGGITQSPKYLFRKEGQNVTLSCEQNLNHDAMYWYRQDPGQGLRLIYYSQIVNDFQKGDIAEGYSVSREKKESFPLTVTSAQKNPTAFYLCASSLDRVGYLLHFGNGTRLTVT.

V and J are TRBV5-1 and TRBJ2-5, with a tentative D call TRBD1 (6 bases). This CDR3 has 15 residues. V was trimmed by 0 bases and J by 5 bases, leaving 14 bases between them. Germline lookup yields CDR1 SGHRS and CDR2 YFSETQ. CDR3 loop: CASSLGTGGKETQYF. The CDR3 DNA reads TGCGCCAGCAGCTTGGGGACTGGGGGCAAGGAGACCCAGTACTTC.

The chain joins TRBV5-1 to TRBJ2-3; a possible D gene is TRBD2 (6 bases). CDR3 size: 16 residues. V lost 3 bases, J lost 2 bases, and 16 bases lay in between. Germline-derived CDR1 and CDR2 are SGHRS and YFSETQ. CDR3 amino acids: CASSYLTGVDTDTQYF. The CDR3 DNA follows: TGCGCCAGCAGCTACCTAACGGGGGTCGACACAGATACGCAGTATTTT.